These 17 T cell receptor beta chains were all obtained from the same sample, sequenced in a study of beta chain features in type 1 diabetes. Expressed TCRB transcripts were sequenced because the isolated RNA had all been reverse transcribed beforehand. Assay used: immunoSEQ multiplex PCR; TCRdb lists only in-frame clones, some missing. The table lists over 500,000 clones, around a sixth of them singletons. Material for sequencing was naive CD4+ T cells from blood. The origin of the receptors is a man between 18 and 35 years old in good health.

This clone has a handful of counts. The chain employs TRBV9 and TRBJ2-3; 8 positions match TRBD2. Germline assignment: CDR1 SGDLS and CDR2 YYNGEE. The length of the CDR3 is 15 residues. V lost 2 bases to trimming and J lost 4 bases; unmatched junction nucleotides: 6. CDR3 amino acids: CASSVAGGLADTQYF. The DNA for the CDR3 is TGTGCCAGCAGCGTCGCGGGGGGATTGGCAGATACGCAGTATTTT.

This clone has more than one count but fewer than ten. J is TRBJ2-5 and V is TRBV5-4, with D unresolved. Per the germline V gene, CDR1 is SGHNT and CDR2 is YYREEE (reference sequence). The CDR3 is 14 residues long. V was cut by 0 bases and J by 3 bases, with 9 bases left in between. The CDR3 sequence: CASSLAATEETQYF. As DNA, the CDR3 is TGTGCCAGCAGCTTGGCCGCAACAGAAGAGACCCAGTACTTC.

There are a few counts of this clone. The V call is TRBV6-5, the J call TRBJ2-7, with TRBD2 matching over 9 bases. The CDR3 runs 13 residues. Trimming took 7 bases from V and 2 from J; bases not matched to a gene: 3. CDR1 is MNHEY, CDR2 SVGAGI, per germline. CDR3: CASKRGVAYEQYF. The CDR3, as DNA: TGTGCCAGCAAGCGGGGGGTGGCCTACGAGCAGTACTTC.

This clone was seen a handful of times. The V gene is TRBV4-3, the J gene TRBJ1-5; the D gene is possibly TRBD1 (6 bases). CDR1 is LGHNA, CDR2 YSLEER, per germline. V was clipped by 1 base and J by 5 bases, with 15 bases between them. The CDR3 is made up of 16 amino acids. The CDR3 spells CASSQVLGRGDQPQHF. CDR3 DNA: TGCGCCAGCAGCCAAGTTCTCGGCAGGGGCGATCAGCCCCAGCATTTT.

The genes are TRBV6-5 and TRBJ2-5; D is uncertain. V was shortened by 8 bases and J by 0 bases, with 7 bases between the two germline ends. The CDR3 contains 12 residues. The germline V gene encodes CDR1 MNHEY and CDR2 SVGAGI. The CDR3 nucleotides are TGTGCCAGCGCTGCGTACCAAGAGACCCAGTACTTC. Amino acid sequence: CASAAYQETQYF.

The rearrangement uses TRBV7-8 and TRBJ2-3, with D perhaps matching TRBD1 or TRBD2 (6 bases each). V shed 7 bases and J shed 0 bases, with 14 bases lying between them. The CDR3 length is 15 residues. Per the germline V gene, CDR1 is SGHVS and CDR2 is FQNEAQ. The CDR3 spells CASIQGRISTDTQYF. CDR3 coding DNA: TGTGCCAGCATCCAGGGGAGGATTAGCACAGATACGCAGTATTTT.

The chain joins TRBV7-6 to TRBJ1-4, with unresolved D. The V end was cut by 2 bases, the J end by 0 bases, with 19 bases between. The germline gives CDR1 SGHVS, CDR2 FNYEAQ. The CDR3 spans 19 residues. Here the CDR3 DNA reads TGTGCCAGCAGCTTACAAAGGATTGCACACTTTACAACTAATGAAAAACTGTTTTTT. This codes for CASSLQRIAHFTTNEKLFF. Using reference TRBV7-6 and TRBJ1-4 for the parts outside the CDR3, the full variable domain is GAGVSQSPRYKVTKRGQDVALRCDPISGHVSLYWYRQALGQGPEFLTYFNYEAQQDKSGLPNDRFSAERPEGSISTLTIQRTEQRDSAMYRCASSLQRIAHFTTNEKLFFGSGTQLSVL.

This clone has only a few counts. The chain has TRBV9 and TRBJ1-4; a weak D match, TRBD1 (5 bases). This CDR3 has 14 residues. Germline V gene sequence: CDR1 SGDLS, CDR2 YYNGEE. Trimming took 0 bases from V and 8 from J, leaving 11 bases between them. CDR3 sequence: CASSVAAGNEKLFF. The DNA of the CDR3 is TGTGCCAGCAGCGTAGCGGCAGGGAACGAAAAACTGTTTTTT.

A few counts support this clone. The chain couples TRBV5-1 to TRBJ2-7; no clear D. V was shortened by 7 bases and J by 6 bases, with 14 bases between the two germline ends. The CDR3 extends over 12 amino acids. Germline CDR1 is SGHRS and CDR2 is YFSETQ. The CDR3 here is CASRVGFGEQYF. The CDR3 DNA follows: TGCGCCAGCCGCGTCGGATTCGGCGAGCAGTACTTC.

This clone was detected only a few times. The chain carries TRBV4-2 and TRBJ2-5; 10 nucleotides match TRBD1. Germline V CDR1 and CDR2: LGHNA, YNFKEQ. With V trimmed by 3 bases and J by 6 bases, 4 bases remained unmatched. CDR3 length: 14 residues. The CDR3 region is CASSQTGGAQTQYF. CDR3 sequence (DNA): TGTGCCAGCAGCCAGACAGGGGGCGCCCAGACCCAGTACTTC.

The chain recombines TRBV7-3 with TRBJ2-7; D tentatively reads TRBD1 or TRBD2 (5 bases each). The CDR3 has 13 amino acids. In germline, CDR1 is SGHTA, CDR2 FQGTGA. Between the trimmed V and J ends, which lost 4 bases and 6 bases, there was a span of 13 bases. CDR3 loop: CASSSAGTTEQYF. The CDR3 coding sequence is TGTGCCAGCAGCTCCGCCGGGACGACCGAGCAGTACTTC.

This clone was seen a handful of times. The chain has TRBV6-1 and TRBJ1-1; no reliable D call. The V and J ends lost 7 bases and 7 bases respectively, with 13 bases between them. The CDR3 loop spans 12 amino acids. Germline-derived CDR1 and CDR2 are MNHNS and SASEGT. CDR3 region: CASNTLGSEAFF. The CDR3 DNA is TGTGCCAGCAACACGTTGGGAAGTGAAGCTTTCTTT.

This sequence joins TRBV4-2 and TRBJ1-4, with TRBD1 as a possible D gene (5 bases). Trimming took off 3 bases at V and 0 bases at J, with 17 bases between the two ends. This CDR3 spans 18 amino acids. Germline-derived CDR1 and CDR2 are LGHNA and YNFKEQ. The CDR3 DNA reads as TGTGCCAGCAGCCAGGGACGAGGGATCAAAGCAACTAATGAAAAACTGTTTTTT. Its protein product is CASSQGRGIKATNEKLFF.

V gene TRBV1 combines with J gene TRBJ2-5; the table's TRBD2 call for D was not verified on the DNA. TRBV1 is shown as a pseudogene. The CDR3 contains 16 residues. CDR3 residues: CTSSQEPSGGQETQYF. As DNA, the CDR3 is TGCACCAGCAGCCAAGAGCCTAGCGGGGGACAAGAGACCCAGTACTTC.

In its sample, this clone was seen a few times. This chain links TRBV11-1 with TRBJ2-3; D gene unclear. The CDR3 sequence is 16 residues long. CDR1 and CDR2 from the germline V gene are SGHAT and FQDESV (reference sequence). The V and J ends lost 2 bases and 2 bases respectively, with 14 bases between them. In DNA form, the CDR3 reads TGTGCCAGCAGCTTACGAGTCGCGACAATCACAGATACGCAGTATTTT. Translated: CASSLRVATITDTQYF. Full variable domain (missing parts from reference TRBV11-1 and TRBJ2-3): EAEVAQSPRYKITEKSQAVAFWCDPISGHATLYWYRQILGQGPELLVQFQDESVVDDSQLPKDRFSAERLKGVDSTLKIQPAELGDSAMYLCASSLRVATITDTQYFGPGTRLTVL.

The chain combines TRBV18 with TRBJ2-7; 9 nucleotides match TRBD2. The V gene's germline CDR1 is KGHSH and CDR2 LQKENI. This CDR3 is 16 amino acids long. V lost 3 bases to trimming and J lost 7 bases; unmatched junction nucleotides: 13. CDR3 bases: TGTGCCAGCTCACCCATATTAGCGGGAGTCGGTGGAGAGCAGTACTTC. Translated: CASSPILAGVGGEQYF. Full variable domain (remainder filled in from reference TRBV18 and TRBJ2-7): NAGVMQNPRHLVRRRGQEARLRCSPMKGHSHVYWYRQLPEEGLKFMVYLQKENIIDESGMPKERFSAEFPKEGPSILRIQQVVRGDSAAYFCASSPILAGVGGEQYFGPGTRLTVT.

J is TRBJ2-3 and V is TRBV5-4, with D uncertain. The CDR3 totals 14 residues. Trimming stripped 3 bases from V and 0 bases from J, with 8 bases between. Germline V gene lookup returns CDR1 SGHNT and CDR2 YYREEE (reference sequence). The CDR3 bases are TGTGCCAGCAGCTACTCTATTAGCACAGATACGCAGTATTTT. Residues: CASSYSISTDTQYF.